This T cell receptor beta chain was captured in a study of T cell repertoires in cytomegalovirus infection. CDR1 is DFQATT and CDR2 is SNEGSKA in the germline V gene (reference sequence). This CDR3 contains 14 residues. Germline trimming cut 6 bases from V and 6 bases from J; bases unmatched to any gene: 11. One entry per CDR3 protein, called by TCRdb with MiXCR from the reads. The table records around 69,000 distinct CDR3 sequences, 20% to 25% of them present only once. This clonotype turned up a few times. Antigen unknown. The J gene is TRBJ1-5, the V gene TRBV20-1, with 7 nucleotides matching TRBD1. The sample here was CD8+ T cells from cultured PBMCs, taken from culture after CMV antigen stimulation. The receptor comes from a human donor in good health (CMV status not recorded). Some clones in this sample may be carry-over from other donors' samples. The CDR3 DNA sequence: TGCAGTGCCCCTGACAGGGCAGCGGGTCAGCCCCAGCATTTT. This codes for CSAPDRAAGQPQHF.